These 27 T cell receptor beta chains share one sample of origin, sequenced in a study of cytomegalovirus exposure and HLA in healthy donors. PCR involved 60 Vbeta and 13 Jbeta primers. Some clones are missing from TCRdb's copy, which holds only in-frame ones; the method was immunoSEQ multiplex PCR. In the table there are about 120,000 clones, around 77% of which are singletons. Sequencing input: PBMCs. These receptors came from a male donor in good health and CMV-seropositive.

This sequence joins TRBV7-2 and TRBJ1-6; TRBD1 agrees at 7 bases. The V gene end was trimmed by 5 bases and the J gene end by 9 bases; junction bases not matched to a gene: 10. The CDR3 is 15 residues long. CDR1 and CDR2 from the germline V gene are SGHTA and FQGNSA. The CDR3 DNA sequence: TGTGCCAGCAGCCCCCGACAGGGATGGGGTTCACCCCTCCACTTT. Translating gives CASSPRQGWGSPLHF.

V and J are TRBV28 and TRBJ1-1; 7 bases align to TRBD1. Germline CDR1 and CDR2: MDHEN and SYDVKM. The trim removed 8 bases at V and 5 bases at J, leaving 5 bases unmatched. This CDR3 has 12 residues. This chain's CDR3 is CASWDRETEAFF. The CDR3 coding sequence is TGTGCCAGCTGGGACAGAGAAACTGAAGCTTTCTTT.

V is TRBV19 and J is TRBJ1-5, with unresolved D. Per germline, CDR1 LNHDA and CDR2 SQIVND (reference sequence). The CDR3 extends over 14 amino acids. V lost 5 bases and J 0 bases, leaving 8 bases between the germline ends. In DNA form, the CDR3 reads TGTGCCAGTAGTGTCCCATTTAGCAATCAGCCCCAGCATTTT. This gives the protein CASSVPFSNQPQHF.

V is TRBV18 and J is TRBJ1-1, with TRBD1 matching 7 bases. V was clipped by 3 bases and J by 1 base; unmatched bases: 2. CDR3 size: 14 residues. CDR1 and CDR2 (germline): KGHSH, LQKENI. CDR3 DNA sequence: TGTGCCAGCTCACCGGGACAGAGGAACACTGAAGCTTTCTTT. Translated, it gives CASSPGQRNTEAFF.

The rearrangement links TRBV28 to TRBJ2-3; TRBD2 matches 7 bases. Per the germline V gene, CDR1 is MDHEN and CDR2 is SYDVKM. The trim removed 10 bases at V and 4 bases at J, leaving 11 bases unmatched. The CDR3 spans 14 residues. The CDR3, as DNA: TGTGCCACCGCGGGGGTCCCCTCCGCAGATACGCAGTATTTT. This codes for CATAGVPSADTQYF.

The V and J genes are TRBV14 and TRBJ2-3; 9 nucleotides align to TRBD1. J gave up 4 bases and V 5 bases, and 4 bases lay outside the gene matches. The length of the CDR3 is 14 residues. In germline, CDR1 is SGHDN, CDR2 FVKESK. In DNA, the CDR3 is TGTGCCAGCAGCGCCGACAGGGGGTCAGATACGCAGTATTTT. The encoded protein is CASSADRGSDTQYF.

The chain uses TRBV29-1 and TRBJ2-3, with a possible D match to TRBD1 (5 bases). V shed 3 bases and J shed 1 base, with 5 bases lying between them. The CDR3 loop spans 12 amino acids. CDR1 SQVTM and CDR2 ANQGSEA come from the germline V gene. Here the CDR3 reads CSVDRGTDTQYF. For the CDR3, the DNA is TGCAGCGTTGACAGGGGCACAGATACGCAGTATTTT.

The gene calls are TRBV5-5 and TRBJ2-7; 7 nucleotides align to TRBD1. The CDR3 totals 16 residues. V dropped 7 bases and J dropped 0; count of bases not matched to a gene: 13. From germline, CDR1 is SGHKS and CDR2 YYEKEE (reference sequence). The CDR3 DNA follows: TGTGCCAGCCGTATGTCCGGAGACAGGGTCTCCTACGAGCAGTACTTC. It yields the protein CASRMSGDRVSYEQYF.

This chain joins TRBV5-1 and TRBJ2-5, with 9 bases that match TRBD1. This CDR3 is built from 13 residues. Trimming took 5 bases from V and 11 from J; bases not matched to a gene: 10. Germline values: CDR1 SGHRS, CDR2 YFSETQ. The CDR3 sequence: CASREPGQGEQYF. DNA of the CDR3: TGCGCCAGCAGAGAACCGGGACAGGGAGAGCAGTACTTC.

This clone was recorded a few times. V gene TRBV19 combines with J gene TRBJ1-2; 8 positions agree with TRBD1. The CDR3 has 14 residues. Per germline, CDR1 LNHDA and CDR2 SQIVND (reference sequence). Germline trimming cut 6 bases from V and 4 bases from J; bases unmatched to any gene: 7. The chain's CDR3 is CASSQDRGGYGYTF. CDR3 coding DNA: TGTGCCAGTAGCCAAGACAGGGGAGGCTATGGCTACACCTTC.

The CDR3 reads CASSQTGDYEQYF. As DNA, the CDR3 is TGTGCCAGCAGCCAGACAGGGGACTACGAGCAGTACTTC. The chain couples TRBV5-6 to TRBJ2-7; 8 bases fit TRBD1. This CDR3 has 13 amino acids. The V and J ends lost 4 bases and 3 bases, in that order; junction bases with no gene match: 3. The germline V gene has CDR1 SGHDT and CDR2 YYEEEE. Full variable domain (outside the CDR3, taken from reference TRBV5-6 and TRBJ2-7): DAGVTQSPTHLIKTRGQQVTLRCSPKSGHDTVSWYQQALGQGPQFIFQYYEEEERQRGNFPDRFSGHQFPNYSSELNVNALLLGDSALYLCASSQTGDYEQYFGPGTRLTVT.

This chain joins TRBV28 and TRBJ1-1; D is unclear. Germline loops: CDR1 MDHEN, CDR2 SYDVKM. V shed 6 bases and J shed 1 base, with 9 bases lying between them. CDR3 length: 13 amino acids. The DNA for the CDR3 is TGTGCCAGCAGAGATACAGCGAACACTGAAGCTTTCTTT. It encodes CASRDTANTEAFF.

This chain joins TRBV4-1 and TRBJ1-5; D might be TRBD1 (5 bases). This CDR3 contains 15 residues. The germline gives CDR1 MGHRA, CDR2 YSYEKL. V gave up 5 bases and J gave up 9 bases, with 20 bases separating them. CDR3 in DNA: TGCGCCAGCAGCTTCCGGACGTGGGATCAGGGGCCCCAGCATTTT. It translates to CASSFRTWDQGPQHF.

Of note for this clone: Germline is not matched at one junction end, which may reflect a read error. V is TRBV6-5 and J is TRBJ2-1; a possible D gene is TRBD2 (5 bases). The CDR3 loop spans 16 amino acids. Germline V lookup: CDR1 MNHEY, CDR2 SVGAGI. CDR3 sequence (DNA): TGTGCCAGCAGTTACACTGAGGACTCATCCTACAGTGAGCAGTTCTTC. Translating gives CASSYTEDSSYSEQFF.

This clone was observed once. The chain uses TRBV6-5 and TRBJ2-7; 7 positions match TRBD1. This CDR3 has 13 amino acids. The V gene end was trimmed by 5 bases and the J gene end by 3 bases; junction bases not matched to a gene: 4. The V gene's germline CDR1 is MNHEY and CDR2 SVGAGI. The CDR3 sequence is CASSQTGLYEQYF. CDR3 bases: TGTGCCAGCAGTCAGACAGGGCTCTACGAGCAGTACTTC.

This chain links TRBV30 with TRBJ1-5; the D gene is possibly TRBD1 (6 bases). CDR3 length: 13 residues. Germline CDR1 and CDR2: GTSNPN and SVGIG (reference sequence). Trimming took 3 bases from V and 7 from J, leaving 13 bases between them. CDR3 sequence (DNA): TGTGCCTGGAGCCTCCGGGACAACCAGCCCCAGCATTTT. It yields the protein CAWSLRDNQPQHF.

The gene calls are TRBV28 and TRBJ2-7, with TRBD1 as a possible D gene (6 bases). Trimming cost V 4 bases and J 5 bases, with 12 bases left between them. Germline V gives CDR1 MDHEN, CDR2 SYDVKM. The CDR3 covers 13 residues. In DNA form, the CDR3 reads TGTGCCAGCAGTTCACAGGGTTTTAACGAGCAGTACTTC. The encoded protein is CASSSQGFNEQYF. The full variable domain, with the rest looked up from reference TRBV28 and TRBJ2-7, is DVKVTQSSRYLVKRTGEKVFLECVQDMDHENMFWYRQDPGLGLRLIYFSYDVKMKEKGDIPEGYSVSREKKERFSLILESASTNQTSMYLCASSSQGFNEQYFGPGTRLTVT.

The chain carries TRBV6-1 and TRBJ2-5; TRBD2 aligns across 9 bases. There are 13 residues in the CDR3. The germline V gene has CDR1 MNHNS and CDR2 SASEGT. CDR3: CAAERGAGETQYF. CDR3 in DNA: TGTGCTGCGGAGCGGGGGGCCGGGGAGACCCAGTACTTC.

The V and J genes are TRBV15 and TRBJ2-7; D is ambiguous. Germline loops: CDR1 LNHNV, CDR2 YYDKDF (reference sequence). The V gene lost 0 bases and the J gene lost 7 bases, with 7 bases spanning the gap. The CDR3 has 12 amino acids. The CDR3 protein is CATSRDTGEQYF. The CDR3, as DNA: TGTGCCACCAGCAGAGATACCGGTGAGCAGTACTTC.

This rearrangement joins TRBV11-2 to TRBJ1-2; maybe TRBD1 (6 bases). V was trimmed by 1 base and J by 4 bases, leaving 16 bases between them. The CDR3 consists of 16 residues. The germline V gene has CDR1 SGHAT and CDR2 FQNNGV. The CDR3 here is CASSLAGQSTIYGYTF. CDR3 in DNA: TGTGCCAGCAGCTTAGCCGGACAGAGTACCATCTATGGCTACACCTTC.

V gene TRBV5-1 combines with J gene TRBJ2-2; 9 positions match TRBD2. The V gene end was trimmed by 1 base and the J gene end by 6 bases; junction bases not matched to a gene: 7. In germline, CDR1 is SGHRS, CDR2 YFSETQ. There are 16 residues in the CDR3. CDR3 loop: CASSLWREGLSGELFF. The CDR3 DNA is TGCGCCAGCAGCTTGTGGCGGGAGGGCTTATCCGGGGAGCTGTTTTTT.

This clone has more than one count but fewer than ten. The chain recombines TRBV28 with TRBJ1-3, with TRBD1 as a possible D gene (6 bases). In germline, CDR1 is MDHEN, CDR2 SYDVKM. Trimming left V 10 bases short and J 2 bases short, with 27 bases between. The CDR3 has 18 amino acids. In DNA, the CDR3 is TGTGCCACCCTCAATCCCCGCGGACAGAGGCAGACTGGAAACACCATATATTTT. Translated: CATLNPRGQRQTGNTIYF.

The genes are TRBV13 and TRBJ2-2, with unresolved D. Trimming cost V 0 bases and J 7 bases, with 9 bases left between them. There are 14 residues in the CDR3. In germline, CDR1 is PRHDT, CDR2 FYEKMQ (reference sequence). CDR3 coding DNA: TGTGCCAGCAGCTTAGGCCCAGGTCACGGGGAGCTGTTTTTT. Translating gives CASSLGPGHGELFF. Combining the CDR3 with reference TRBV13 and TRBJ2-2 gives the whole variable domain AAGVIQSPRHLIKEKRETATLKCYPIPRHDTVYWYQQGPGQDPQFLISFYEKMQSDKGSIPDRFSAQQFSDYHSELNMSSLELGDSALYFCASSLGPGHGELFFGEGSRLTVL.

The CDR3 region is CASSQDTGVYYGYTF. In DNA form, the CDR3 reads TGCGCCAGCAGCCAAGATACGGGGGTCTACTATGGCTACACCTTC. The genes are TRBV4-1 and TRBJ1-2; TRBD1 is a possible D gene (5 bases). Germline V gene sequence: CDR1 MGHRA, CDR2 YSYEKL. The CDR3 runs to 15 residues. V gave up 0 bases and J gave up 3 bases, with 11 bases separating them.

Only a few counts were recorded for this clone. This chain uses TRBV2 with TRBJ2-4; the D gene is possibly TRBD1 (6 bases). Germline V gene data show CDR1 as SNHLY and CDR2 as FYNNEI. The CDR3 runs to 17 residues. V was shortened by 4 bases and J by 7 bases, with 23 bases between the two germline ends. The CDR3: CASSGSWTAQRGNIQYF. CDR3 sequence (DNA): TGTGCCAGCAGTGGTTCGTGGACAGCCCAAAGGGGGAACATTCAGTACTTC.

CDR3 sequence: CASSPGQVFNSPLHF. The CDR3, as DNA: TGTGCCAGCAGTCCCGGACAGGTCTTTAATTCACCCCTCCACTTT. The chain links TRBV7-6 to TRBJ1-6; 7 bases agree with TRBD1. Germline lookup yields CDR1 SGHVS and CDR2 FNYEAQ. Trimming removed 6 bases from V and 6 bases from J; junction bases left unmatched: 8. The CDR3 has 15 amino acids.

CDR3: CASRETGAATDTQYF. The CDR3 nucleotides read TGTGCCAGCAGAGAGACAGGGGCGGCCACAGATACGCAGTATTTT. This chain connects TRBV6-1 to TRBJ2-3; TRBD1 matches 8 bases. The CDR3 totals 15 residues. Germline V gene sequence: CDR1 MNHNS, CDR2 SASEGT. Trimming cost V 6 bases and J 2 bases; bases outside gene matches: 7.